The 7 T cell receptor beta chains reported below all come from one sample, sequenced in a study of PD-1 blockade in classical Hodgkin lymphoma. Time point of the sample: cycle 4 day 1 (C4D1), after five to seven weeks of nivolumab. Relapses following autologous stem cell transplantation were seen in all patients, with brentuximab vedotin exposure varying. Magnetic negative selection was used to purify CD4+ T cells from PBMCs that had been thawed. Only in-frame clones appear in the TCRdb table, and some are missing; sequencing was by immunoSEQ multiplex PCR. The repertoire holds around 37,000 clones, with about 90% as singletons. The sequences come from CD4+ T cells from blood, collected before the fourth cycle of nivolumab. The receptors here all came from a human donor with classical Hodgkin lymphoma.

The chain is built from TRBV18 and TRBJ2-6; D is possibly TRBD1 (6 bases). V was trimmed by 5 bases and J by 8 bases, leaving 22 bases between them. Per the germline V gene, CDR1 is KGHSH and CDR2 is LQKENI. This CDR3 is built from 17 residues. Here the CDR3 DNA reads TGTGCCAGCTCAACCCTCAGGGGCGCCCTCGGAACCAACGTCCTGACTTTC. Translation: CASSTLRGALGTNVLTF.

This clone has a handful of counts. The chain links TRBV28 to TRBJ2-7, with TRBD1 identical over 8 bases. The length of the CDR3 is 14 residues. J was trimmed by 4 bases and V by 5 bases; bases with no gene match: 7. Per the germline V gene, CDR1 is MDHEN and CDR2 is SYDVKM. CDR3: CASSMDRVLYEQYF. The CDR3 nucleotides read TGTGCCAGCAGTATGGACAGGGTTCTATACGAGCAGTACTTC.

CDR3 sequence: CASSPFSGNTIYF. The CDR3 DNA reads as TGTGCCAGCAGTCCCTTCTCTGGAAACACCATATATTTT. The chain uses TRBV6-6 and TRBJ1-3; no clear D. Trimming left V 5 bases short and J 0 bases short, with 5 bases between. Germline values: CDR1 MNHNY, CDR2 SVGAGI (reference sequence). This CDR3 is 13 amino acids long.

V is TRBV30 and J is TRBJ1-3; D remains ambiguous. The CDR3 is made up of 15 amino acids. In germline, CDR1 is GTSNPN, CDR2 SVGIG (reference sequence). The ends were cut back, 0 bases at V and 1 base at J, with 10 bases in the middle. The CDR3 spells CAWSVRGGSGNTIYF. In DNA, the CDR3 is TGTGCCTGGAGTGTACGCGGAGGTTCTGGAAACACCATATATTTT.

The chain employs TRBV7-2 and TRBJ2-1; TRBD1 or TRBD2 may be the D gene (6 bases each). The CDR3 sequence is 15 residues long. With 5 bases removed from V and 7 bases from J, the gap between germline ends came to 18 bases. CDR1 is SGHTA and CDR2 is FQGNSA in the germline V gene. The DNA of the CDR3 is TGTGCCAGCAGCAACCCCGGTGGGGGGCTAAATGAGCAGTTCTTC. This gives the protein CASSNPGGGLNEQFF.

The chain combines TRBV6-5 with TRBJ2-7, with D hard to call. Trimming removed 8 bases at V and 3 bases at J, with 20 bases between. This CDR3 is 15 amino acids long. Germline CDR1 is MNHEY and CDR2 is SVGAGI. The CDR3 here is CASSRSPPPSYEQYF. CDR3 DNA: TGTGCCAGCTCCCGAAGTCCCCCCCCAAGCTACGAGCAGTACTTC.

The V call is TRBV27, the J call TRBJ2-5; 11 bases are shared with TRBD2. V trimming: 5 bases; J trimming: 6 bases; junction bases outside the gene matches: 14. The V gene's germline CDR1 is MNHEY and CDR2 SMNVEV (reference sequence). This CDR3 spans 17 amino acids. The CDR3 DNA reads TGTGCCAGCAGTCCGTTAGCGGGAGGGCCTGGGGAAAAGACCCAGTACTTC. It is translated as CASSPLAGGPGEKTQYF.